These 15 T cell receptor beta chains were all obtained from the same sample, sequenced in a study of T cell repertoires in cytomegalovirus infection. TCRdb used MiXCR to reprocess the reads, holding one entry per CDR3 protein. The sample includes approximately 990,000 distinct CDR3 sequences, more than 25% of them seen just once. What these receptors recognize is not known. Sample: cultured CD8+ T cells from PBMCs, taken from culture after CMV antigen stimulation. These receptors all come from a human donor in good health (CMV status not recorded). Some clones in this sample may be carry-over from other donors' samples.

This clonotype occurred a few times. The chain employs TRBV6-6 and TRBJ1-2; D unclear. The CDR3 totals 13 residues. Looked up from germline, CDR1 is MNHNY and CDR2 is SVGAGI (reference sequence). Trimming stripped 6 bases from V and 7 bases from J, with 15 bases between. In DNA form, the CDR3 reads TGTGCCAGCAGCCCTACCCAACCGGGTGGCTACACCTTC. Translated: CASSPTQPGGYTF.

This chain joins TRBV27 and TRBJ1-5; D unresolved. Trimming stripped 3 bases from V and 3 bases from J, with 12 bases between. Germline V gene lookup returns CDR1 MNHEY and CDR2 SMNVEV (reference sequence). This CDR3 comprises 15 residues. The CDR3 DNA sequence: TGTGCCAGCAGTTTTATTGGCCGTTTCAATCAGCCCCAGCATTTT. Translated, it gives CASSFIGRFNQPQHF.

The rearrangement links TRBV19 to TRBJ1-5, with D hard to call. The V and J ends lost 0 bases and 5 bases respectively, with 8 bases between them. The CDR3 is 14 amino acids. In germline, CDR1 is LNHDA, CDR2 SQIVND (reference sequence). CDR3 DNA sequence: TGTGCCAGTAGTATAGACGGCAGTGATCAGCCCCAGCATTTT. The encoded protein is CASSIDGSDQPQHF. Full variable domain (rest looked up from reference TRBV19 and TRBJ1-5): DGGITQSPKYLFRKEGQNVTLSCEQNLNHDAMYWYRQDPGQGLRLIYYSQIVNDFQKGDIAEGYSVSREKKESFPLTVTSAQKNPTAFYLCASSIDGSDQPQHFGDGTRLSIL.

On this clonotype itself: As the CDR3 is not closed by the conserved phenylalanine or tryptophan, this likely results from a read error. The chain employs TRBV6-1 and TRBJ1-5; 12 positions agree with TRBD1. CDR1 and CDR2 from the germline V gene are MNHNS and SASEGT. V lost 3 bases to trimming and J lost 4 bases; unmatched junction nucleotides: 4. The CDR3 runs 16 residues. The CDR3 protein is CASSDPGQGANQPQHL. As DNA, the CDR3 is TGTGCCAGCAGTGACCCGGGACAGGGGGCGAATCAGCCCCAGCATCTT.

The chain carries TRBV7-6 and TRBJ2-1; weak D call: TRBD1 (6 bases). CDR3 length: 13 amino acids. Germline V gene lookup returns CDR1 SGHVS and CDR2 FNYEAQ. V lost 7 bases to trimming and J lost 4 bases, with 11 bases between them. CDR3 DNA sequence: TGTGCCAGCACACAGGGAGATTACAATGAGCAGTTCTTC. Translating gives CASTQGDYNEQFF.

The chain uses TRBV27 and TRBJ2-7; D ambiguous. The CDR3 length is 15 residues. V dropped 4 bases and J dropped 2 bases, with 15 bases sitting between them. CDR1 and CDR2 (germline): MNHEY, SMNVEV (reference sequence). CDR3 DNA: TGTGCCAGCAGTTCTTTAACGGTGGATCCCTACGAGCAGTACTTC. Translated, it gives CASSSLTVDPYEQYF.

DNA for the CDR3: TGTGCCAGCAGTTTGAGCGGGGGTTTCCATGAGACCCAGTACTTC. It is translated as CASSLSGGFHETQYF. The J gene is TRBJ2-5, the V gene TRBV6-8; TRBD2 aligns across 8 bases. Germline loops: CDR1 MNHGY, CDR2 SAAAGT. The ends lost 4 bases at V and 5 bases at J; junction bases unmatched: 9. This CDR3 has 15 amino acids.

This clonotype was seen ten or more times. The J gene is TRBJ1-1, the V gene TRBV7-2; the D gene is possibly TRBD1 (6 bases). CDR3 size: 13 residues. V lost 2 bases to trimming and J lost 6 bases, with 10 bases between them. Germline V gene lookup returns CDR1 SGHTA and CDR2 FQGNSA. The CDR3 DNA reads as TGTGCCAGCAGCTTATTGACAGGACCTGAAGCTTTCTTT. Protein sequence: CASSLLTGPEAFF.

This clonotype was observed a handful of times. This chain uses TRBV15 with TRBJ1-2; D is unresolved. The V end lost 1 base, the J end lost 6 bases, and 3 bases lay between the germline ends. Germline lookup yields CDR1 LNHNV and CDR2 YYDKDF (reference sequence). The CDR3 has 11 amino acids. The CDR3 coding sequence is TGTGCCACCAGCAGAGGTAATGGCTACACCTTC. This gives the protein CATSRGNGYTF.

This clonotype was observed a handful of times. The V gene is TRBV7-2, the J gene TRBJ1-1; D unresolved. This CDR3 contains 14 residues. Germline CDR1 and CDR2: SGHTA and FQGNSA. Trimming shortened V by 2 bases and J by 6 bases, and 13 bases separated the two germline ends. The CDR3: CASSLTEEVSEAFF. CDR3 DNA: TGTGCCAGCAGCTTAACAGAGGAGGTCTCTGAAGCTTTCTTT.

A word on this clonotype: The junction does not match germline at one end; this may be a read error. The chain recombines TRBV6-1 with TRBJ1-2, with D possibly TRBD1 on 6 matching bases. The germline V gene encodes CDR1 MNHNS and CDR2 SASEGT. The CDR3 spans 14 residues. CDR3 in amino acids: CASSEGGGDHGYTF. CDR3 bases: TGTGCCAGTAGTGAAGGGGGGGGGGACCATGGCTACACCTTC.

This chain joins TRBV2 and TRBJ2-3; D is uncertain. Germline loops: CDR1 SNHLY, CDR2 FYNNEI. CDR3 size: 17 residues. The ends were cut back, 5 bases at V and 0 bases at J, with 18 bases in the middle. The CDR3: CASSHLTVDSSTDTQYF. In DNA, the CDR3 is TGTGCCAGCAGTCACTTGACCGTCGACTCTAGCACAGATACGCAGTATTTT.

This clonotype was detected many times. CDR3 DNA: TGTGCCAGCAGTACGTCAACAGGGGCCACTGAAGCTTTCTTT. It is translated as CASSTSTGATEAFF. The chain couples TRBV12-3 or TRBV12-4 to TRBJ1-1; the match to TRBD1 covers 7 bases. This CDR3 region has 14 residues. Trimming removed 5 bases from V and 4 bases from J; junction bases left unmatched: 7.

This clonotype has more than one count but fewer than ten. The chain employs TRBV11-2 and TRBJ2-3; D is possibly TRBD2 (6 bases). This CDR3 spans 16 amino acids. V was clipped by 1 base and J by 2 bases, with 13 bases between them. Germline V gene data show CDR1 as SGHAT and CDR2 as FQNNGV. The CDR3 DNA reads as TGTGCCAGCAGCTTAGGGGACTCAACCAACACAGATACGCAGTATTTT. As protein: CASSLGDSTNTDTQYF.

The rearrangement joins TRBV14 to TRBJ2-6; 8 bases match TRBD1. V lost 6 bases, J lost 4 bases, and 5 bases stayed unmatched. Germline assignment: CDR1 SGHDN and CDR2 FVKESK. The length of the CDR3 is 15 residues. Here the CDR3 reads CASRGRGHGANVLTF. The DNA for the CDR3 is TGTGCCAGCAGGGGCAGGGGGCACGGGGCCAACGTCCTGACTTTC.